This TCR beta chain originates from a study of blood T cells in healthy people across ages. Study-wide findings and caveats: Per million T cells, TCR beta diversity dropped roughly linearly as age increased.

The CDR3 is made up of 14 amino acids. CDR1 and CDR2 from the germline V gene are DFQATT and SNEGSKA (reference sequence). Points on this clonotype: What it binds is unknown. Germline is not matched at one junction end, which may reflect a read error.

Through a sample-barcoded 5' primer and a J-beta primer mix, a second PCR was run for about 6 to 11 cycles. TCRdb fed the 5' RACE reads into MiXCR, producing one record per CDR3 protein. The data show over 700,000 distinct CDR3 sequences, approximately 25% seen once. The same data also contributed to another study, on T cells of mothers and their children.

V and J are TRBV20-1 and TRBJ2-5; D unclear. Matching the DNA end better, TRBJ2-1 makes the J call doubtful. The TCR sequence derives from a boy younger than 18 in good health. Sequences were obtained from blood. The CDR3 nucleotides are TGCGGTGCCACCCCCGAGGAAAGGTATCATGAGCAGTTCTTC. Protein: CGATPEERYHEQFF.